Presented here are 10 T cell receptor beta chains from one specimen sequenced in a study of blood T cell repertoires in COVID-19. The assay was immunoSEQ multiplex PCR, and TCRdb's table has in-frame clones only and misses some. The sample shows more than 300,000 clones, roughly 83% of them seen only once. Sequenced input: peripheral blood. Receptor source: a woman in her forties or fifties with acute or convalescent COVID-19.

This clone was counted once. This sequence joins TRBV28 and TRBJ2-1; D unclear. Looked up from germline, CDR1 is MDHEN and CDR2 is SYDVKM. The CDR3 runs 14 residues. V gave up 3 bases and J gave up 4 bases, with 10 bases separating them. In DNA, the CDR3 is TGTGCCAGCAGTTTGAGGCCAGTATACAATGAGCAGTTCTTC. It translates to CASSLRPVYNEQFF.

The table lists this clone with a count of one. The chain links TRBV7-3 to TRBJ2-3; tentative D call: TRBD1 (6 bases). This CDR3 is 12 amino acids long. Looked up from germline, CDR1 is SGHTA and CDR2 is FQGTGA. V was clipped by 5 bases and J by 6 bases, with 9 bases between them. Here the CDR3 DNA reads TGTGCCAGCAGCCAAAGGGGGGATACGCAGTATTTT. Translated, it gives CASSQRGDTQYF.

This clone was recorded a few times. This chain connects TRBV10-3 to TRBJ2-7, with D possibly being TRBD1 (5 bases). This CDR3 has 14 residues. From germline, CDR1 is ENHRY and CDR2 SYGVKD. V was cut by 4 bases and J by 2 bases, with 12 bases left in between. As DNA, the CDR3 is TGTGCCATCAGTGGTAGTAGGACACCCTACGAGCAGTACTTC. Residues: CAISGSRTPYEQYF.

V gene TRBV27 combines with J gene TRBJ2-2; 8 bases align to TRBD1. Germline V gene data show CDR1 as MNHEY and CDR2 as SMNVEV (reference sequence). This CDR3 is 18 amino acids long. The junction had 18 bases not matched to a gene; V was cut back by 6 bases and J by 6 bases. The CDR3 coding sequence is TGTGCCAGCAGGAGGGTAACCGACAGGGGCCGGTGGGCCGGGGAGCTGTTTTTT. Its protein product is CASRRVTDRGRWAGELFF.

V and J are TRBV9 and TRBJ2-1; a possible D gene is TRBD2 (6 bases). Germline CDR1 reads SGDLS; CDR2 reads YYNGEE. Between the trimmed V and J ends, which lost 2 bases and 2 bases, there was a span of 14 bases. The CDR3 length is 16 residues. CDR3 sequence reads: CASSVRRESAYNEQFF. CDR3 DNA: TGTGCCAGCAGCGTCCGACGGGAGTCTGCCTACAATGAGCAGTTCTTC.

In this sample, this clone turned up once. The chain employs TRBV7-2 and TRBJ2-7; TRBD1 agrees at 10 bases. Looked up from germline, CDR1 is SGHTA and CDR2 is FQGNSA. After removal of 4 bases from V and 2 bases from J, the junction contained 5 bases not matched to a gene. The CDR3 loop spans 15 amino acids. The CDR3 DNA follows: TGTGCCAGCAGCTGGAGGACAGGGGGTACCTACGAGCAGTACTTC. The encoded protein is CASSWRTGGTYEQYF.

About this clone itself: This sample also contains other DNA sequences that code for the same CDR3. The chain recombines TRBV5-1 with TRBJ2-6, with 7 bases that match TRBD1. Germline CDR1 reads SGHRS; CDR2 reads YFSETQ. The CDR3 spans 14 residues. With 4 bases clipped from V and 2 bases from J, the junction kept 0 bases outside the gene matches. CDR3 bases: TGCGCCAGCAGCGACAGGGCTGGGGCCAACGTCCTGACTTTC. Residues: CASSDRAGANVLTF.

In the case of this clone: Within the sample, other DNA sequences also encode this same CDR3. The gene calls are TRBV6-5 and TRBJ1-4; D gene uncertain. This CDR3 has 13 residues. CDR1 is MNHEY and CDR2 is SVGAGI in the germline V gene. Trimming stripped 9 bases from V and 0 bases from J, with 8 bases between. The CDR3 coding sequence is TGTGCCAGTTCCGGAGCAACTAATGAAAAACTGTTTTTT. Translated, it gives CASSGATNEKLFF.

The chain joins TRBV10-3 to TRBJ1-2; unclear D gene. Germline V lookup: CDR1 ENHRY, CDR2 SYGVKD. Trimming took off 7 bases at V and 4 bases at J, with 10 bases between the two ends. The CDR3 is made up of 12 amino acids. The CDR3 reads CAIKEVAYGYTF. CDR3 DNA: TGTGCCATCAAGGAGGTGGCCTATGGCTACACCTTC.

This sequence joins TRBV7-6 and TRBJ2-1; TRBD2 matches at 9 bases. This CDR3 spans 17 amino acids. The junction had 12 bases not matched to a gene; V was cut back by 1 base and J by 8 bases. Germline CDR1 reads SGHVS; CDR2 reads FNYEAQ. The CDR3 DNA reads as TGTGCCAGCAGCTTAGTCGTAGGTAGCGGGAGTATCGATGAGCAGTTCTTC. Protein: CASSLVVGSGSIDEQFF.